Listed here are 22 T cell receptor beta chains from one sample, sequenced in a study of blood T cell repertoires in COVID-19 (dated by TCRdb to between 2020 and 2021). The library was prepared using the immunoSEQ multiplex PCR assay. TCRdb's version of the immuneACCESS table is confined to in-frame rearrangements and falls short of the full clone set. An unresolved V gene accounts for under half of the shortfall where checked; the remainder is of unknown origin. Across this sample there are 150,000 or so clones, with 85% to 90% seen only once. The ten largest clones take up more than 1% of the sample. Sequenced sample: PBMCs or T cells enriched from blood (not recorded which). The receptors were gathered from a woman aged 30 to 39 with acute COVID-19.

This clone was seen only a few times. The chain is built from TRBV7-6 and TRBJ2-2; TRBD2 matches at 8 bases. Germline lookup yields CDR1 SGHVS and CDR2 FNYEAQ. V trimming: 4 bases; J trimming: 3 bases; junction bases outside the gene matches: 7. The CDR3 loop spans 16 amino acids. CDR3 amino acids: CASSYERGRYTGELFF. In DNA, the CDR3 is TGTGCCAGCAGCTACGAGCGGGGGCGGTACACCGGGGAGCTGTTTTTT.

The rearrangement links TRBV30 to TRBJ1-2, with TRBD1 matching 8 bases. The CDR3 runs to 15 residues. J lost 5 bases, V lost 1 base, and 9 bases had no gene match. CDR1 and CDR2 (germline): GTSNPN, SVGIG (reference sequence). In DNA, the CDR3 is TGTGCCTGGAGTGCCCGGGACAGGAAGGGGTATGGCTACACCTTC. This encodes CAWSARDRKGYGYTF.

Concerning this clone itself: This specimen includes other DNA sequences encoding the same CDR3. The chain uses TRBV2 and TRBJ2-2; D unclear. There are 15 residues in the CDR3. Trimming cost V 4 bases and J 0 bases, with 9 bases left between them. The germline V gene encodes CDR1 SNHLY and CDR2 FYNNEI. Written as DNA, the CDR3 is TGTGCCAGCAGTGTAGAGCTCGCGAACACCGGGGAGCTGTTTTTT. Amino acid sequence: CASSVELANTGELFF.

The chain joins TRBV3-1 (or the pseudogene TRBV3-2) to TRBJ2-1, with TRBD2 matching over 13 bases. Germline-derived CDR1 and CDR2 are LGHDT and YNNKEL (reference sequence). V shed 6 bases, J shed 3 bases, and the junction held 5 bases outside the gene matches. The CDR3 runs to 16 residues. Written as DNA, the CDR3 is TGTGCCAGCAGTAAAAGACTAGCGGGAGGCTACAATGAGCAGTTCTTC. Amino acid sequence: CASSKRLAGGYNEQFF.

The chain uses TRBV10-3 and TRBJ1-4, with D possibly matching TRBD1 (6 bases). Germline V gene lookup returns CDR1 ENHRY and CDR2 SYGVKD. This CDR3 is 14 amino acids long. V dropped 8 bases and J dropped 5 bases, with 15 bases sitting between them. CDR3 coding DNA: TGTGCCATCGCGAATTCAGGGGACAATGAAAAACTGTTTTTT. Translating gives CAIANSGDNEKLFF.

This clone has only one observation. This chain links TRBV4-3 with TRBJ2-3; no firm D call. The V and J ends lost 0 bases and 8 bases respectively, with 18 bases between them. Germline assignment: CDR1 LGHNA and CDR2 YSLEER. CDR3 size: 16 residues. CDR3 loop: CASSQDPYSLPGTQYF. DNA for the CDR3: TGCGCCAGCAGCCAAGACCCCTACTCATTGCCCGGTACGCAGTATTTT.

In this sample, this clone turned up a few times. This chain connects TRBV19 to TRBJ1-1; no firm D call. Looked up from germline, CDR1 is LNHDA and CDR2 is SQIVND (reference sequence). CDR3 length: 14 amino acids. Trimming removed 5 bases at V and 1 base at J, with 11 bases between. The CDR3: CASSVKTGNTEAFF. In DNA form, the CDR3 reads TGTGCCAGTAGTGTTAAAACGGGGAACACTGAAGCTTTCTTT.

The chain uses TRBV6-5 and TRBJ2-5, with 7 bases lining up with TRBD1. Germline V CDR1 and CDR2: MNHEY, SVGAGI. The CDR3 length is 12 residues. Germline trimming cut 7 bases from V and 4 bases from J; bases unmatched to any gene: 3. The CDR3 spells CASIRDRETQYF. The DNA of the CDR3 is TGTGCCAGCATCCGGGACAGAGAGACCCAGTACTTC.

This chain connects TRBV7-9 to TRBJ2-1; unclear D gene. V lost 4 bases and J 1 base, leaving 17 bases between the germline ends. The germline CDR1 and CDR2 sequences are SEHNR and FQNEAQ (reference sequence). The CDR3 extends over 17 amino acids. The CDR3 DNA follows: TGTGCCAGCAGCTCAACTTTTGACTGGAAATCCTACAATGAGCAGTTCTTC. Residues: CASSSTFDWKSYNEQFF.

V is TRBV10-3 and J is TRBJ2-5; TRBD1 matches at 8 bases. This CDR3 has 14 residues. The V gene end was trimmed by 3 bases and the J gene end by 5 bases; junction bases not matched to a gene: 5. Looked up from germline, CDR1 is ENHRY and CDR2 is SYGVKD. CDR3 loop: CAISDSQGVETQYF. The CDR3 region has the DNA TGTGCCATCAGTGACTCACAGGGGGTGGAGACCCAGTACTTC.

J is TRBJ2-7 and V is TRBV19; 10 bases line up with TRBD1. Losses at the gene ends were 6 bases for V and 3 bases for J; bases not matched to a gene: 2. CDR3 size: 13 residues. Germline V gene lookup returns CDR1 LNHDA and CDR2 SQIVND (reference sequence). The CDR3 DNA follows: TGTGCCAGTAGCGGGGACAGGGGCTACGAGCAGTACTTC. Its translation is CASSGDRGYEQYF.

This chain links TRBV5-1 with TRBJ2-1, with 7 bases matching TRBD2. The CDR3 contains 15 residues. Germline V gene lookup returns CDR1 SGHRS and CDR2 YFSETQ. The V segment lost 8 bases and the J segment 6 bases; nucleotides outside the gene matches: 14. Written as DNA, the CDR3 is TGCGCCAGTTCTTTCGGGGGGAGTTCGGGCAATGAGCAGTTCTTC. This translates into CASSFGGSSGNEQFF.

V gene TRBV7-2 combines with J gene TRBJ2-7; no clear D. The CDR3 is 14 amino acids. V was cut by 1 base and J by 5 bases, with 12 bases left in between. The germline V gene encodes CDR1 SGHTA and CDR2 FQGNSA. CDR3 coding DNA: TGTGCCAGCAGCTTAGAATTCAGTAATCACGAGCAGTACTTC. Translating gives CASSLEFSNHEQYF.

The V call is TRBV10-3, the J call TRBJ1-1; possible D gene TRBD1, 6 bases. The CDR3 length is 15 residues. Germline CDR1 reads ENHRY; CDR2 reads SYGVKD. V dropped 4 bases and J dropped 1 base, with 13 bases sitting between them. Here the CDR3 reads CAISGTALGNTEAFF. Here the CDR3 DNA reads TGTGCCATCAGTGGGACAGCACTCGGGAACACTGAAGCTTTCTTT.

The chain couples TRBV19 to TRBJ1-2, with a weak D call TRBD1 (6 bases). This CDR3 has 13 amino acids. In germline, CDR1 is LNHDA, CDR2 SQIVND (reference sequence). Trimming removed 7 bases from V and 7 bases from J, with 16 bases in between. The CDR3 DNA is TGTGCCAGTATGGGGTCAGGGGCGCGTGGCTACACCTTC. This codes for CASMGSGARGYTF. Complete variable domain (other parts from reference TRBV19 and TRBJ1-2): DGGITQSPKYLFRKEGQNVTLSCEQNLNHDAMYWYRQDPGQGLRLIYYSQIVNDFQKGDIAEGYSVSREKKESFPLTVTSAQKNPTAFYLCASMGSGARGYTFGSGTRLTVV.

The rearrangement joins TRBV7-9 to TRBJ2-7; 7 bases are shared with TRBD2. Germline V gene sequence: CDR1 SEHNR, CDR2 FQNEAQ (reference sequence). V gave up 2 bases and J gave up 3 bases; unmatched junction bases: 4. CDR3 length: 14 amino acids. The CDR3 is CASSLRSGIYEQYF. CDR3 coding DNA: TGTGCCAGCAGCTTAAGGAGCGGGATCTACGAGCAGTACTTC.

The count of this clone is one. This chain joins TRBV9 and TRBJ2-7; tentatively, D is TRBD2 (5 bases). V was cut by 4 bases and J by 7 bases, with 9 bases left in between. Germline-derived CDR1 and CDR2 are SGDLS and YYNGEE. CDR3 size: 11 residues. CDR3 in amino acids: CASSTPGEQYF. The DNA for the CDR3 is TGTGCCAGCAGCACCCCGGGGGAGCAGTACTTC.

The genes are TRBV29-1 and TRBJ2-7, with TRBD1 identical over 9 bases. Germline V gene data show CDR1 as SQVTM and CDR2 as ANQGSEA. The V and J ends lost 4 bases and 1 base, in that order; junction bases with no gene match: 11. The CDR3 runs 16 residues. CDR3 in DNA: TGCAGCGTTGCTCTTGCGACAGGGGGGAAATCCTACGAGCAGTACTTC. It translates to CSVALATGGKSYEQYF.

This chain connects TRBV10-3 to TRBJ2-7; maybe TRBD1 (6 bases). The length of the CDR3 is 16 residues. V shed 5 bases and J shed 3 bases, with 20 bases lying between them. The germline V gene encodes CDR1 ENHRY and CDR2 SYGVKD. The CDR3 nucleotides are TGTGCCATCAGTTTCGGACAGACAATCCAGTTCTACGAGCAGTACTTC. This encodes CAISFGQTIQFYEQYF.

The CDR3 protein is CASSPYWEISSYNEQFF. DNA of the CDR3: TGTGCCAGCAGCCCCTACTGGGAGATAAGCTCCTACAATGAGCAGTTCTTC. The V and J genes are TRBV28 and TRBJ2-1; D is possibly TRBD2 (5 bases). The CDR3 consists of 17 residues. The V and J ends lost 6 bases and 0 bases respectively, with 18 bases between them. CDR1 and CDR2 (germline): MDHEN, SYDVKM.

This clone was picked up a small number of times. The J gene is TRBJ2-5, the V gene TRBV28; D gene uncertain. V lost 4 bases and J 2 bases, leaving 20 bases between the germline ends. The germline gives CDR1 MDHEN, CDR2 SYDVKM. CDR3 size: 17 residues. The chain's CDR3 is CASSSMMTLRQQETQYF. In DNA, the CDR3 is TGTGCCAGCAGTTCGATGATGACTCTCCGCCAGCAAGAGACCCAGTACTTC.

The chain employs TRBV2 and TRBJ1-1, with a weak D call TRBD1 (6 bases). Germline CDR1 is SNHLY and CDR2 is FYNNEI. Trimming removed 6 bases at V and 4 bases at J, with 15 bases between. The CDR3 totals 14 residues. The CDR3 DNA follows: TGTGCCAGCAGGCAACAGGGATCAAGCACTGAAGCTTTCTTT. Amino acid sequence: CASRQQGSSTEAFF.